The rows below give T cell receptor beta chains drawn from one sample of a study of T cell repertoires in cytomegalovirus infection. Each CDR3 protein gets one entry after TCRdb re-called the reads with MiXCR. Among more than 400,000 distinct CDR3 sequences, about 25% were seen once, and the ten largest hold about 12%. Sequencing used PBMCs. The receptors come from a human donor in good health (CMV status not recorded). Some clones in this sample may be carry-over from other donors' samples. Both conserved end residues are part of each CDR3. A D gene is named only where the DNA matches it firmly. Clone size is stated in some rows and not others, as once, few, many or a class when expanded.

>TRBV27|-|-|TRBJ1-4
TGTGCCAGCAGCCGAACGACAGGATGGGGTGAAAAACTGTTTTTT
CASSRTTGWGEKLFF
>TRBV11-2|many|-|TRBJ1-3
TGTGCCAGCAGCCGTAATGGCGCTGGAAACACCATATATTTT
CASSRNGAGNTIYF
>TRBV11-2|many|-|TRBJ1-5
TGTGCCAGCAGCTCCCATACAGGGATGGTGGGAGATAGCAATCAGCCCCAGCATTTT
CASSSHTGMVGDSNQPQHF
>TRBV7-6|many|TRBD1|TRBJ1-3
TGTGCCAGCAGCCAGGGACAGGGAAACACCATATATTTT
CASSQGQGNTIYF
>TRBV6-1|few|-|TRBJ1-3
TGTGCCAGCACGTCCGGGACAACTGGAAACACCATATATTTT
CASTSGTTGNTIYF
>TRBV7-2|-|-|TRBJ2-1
TGTGCCAGCAGCCCTCCCGGACTCACTGAGCAGTTCTTC
CASSPPGLTEQFF
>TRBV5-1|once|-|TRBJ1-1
TGCGCCAGCAGCCCTAATGGGGGGAACACTGAAGCTTTCTTT
CASSPNGGNTEAFF
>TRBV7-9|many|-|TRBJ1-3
TGTGCCAGCAGCTTAGCGGTGGCGGAGGACACCATATATTTT
CASSLAVAEDTIYF
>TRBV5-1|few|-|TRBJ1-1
TGCGCCAGCAGCTTGGGCGTGGGGACGTTGAACACTGAAGCTTTCTTT
CASSLGVGTLNTEAFF
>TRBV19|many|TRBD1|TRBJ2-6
TGTGCCAGTAGTAGGACAGGGGGCTCTGGGGCCAACGTCCTGACTTTC
CASSRTGGSGANVLTF
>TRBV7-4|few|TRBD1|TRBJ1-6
TGTGCCAGCAGCTTAGATAGGGGGCATTCACCCCTCCACTTT
CASSLDRGHSPLHF
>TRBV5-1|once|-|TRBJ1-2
TGCGCCAGCAGCTTGCGGTCGGGGGATGGCTACACCTTC
CASSLRSGDGYTF
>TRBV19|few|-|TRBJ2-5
TGTGCCAGTAGTAAACGGTCTAGCCAAGAGACCCAGTACTTC
CASSKRSSQETQYF
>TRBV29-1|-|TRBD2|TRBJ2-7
TGCAGCGTTGAAATAGAGCGGGAGGGAGGGAGGTACGAGCAGTACTTC
CSVEIEREGGRYEQYF
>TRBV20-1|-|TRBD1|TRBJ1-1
TGCAGTGCACCCGACAGGGGGCGGGGAGACACTGAAGCTTTCTTT
CSAPDRGRGDTEAFF
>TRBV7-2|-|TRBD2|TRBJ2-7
TGTGCCAGCAGCCCACTAGCGGGAACCTACGAGCAGTACTTC
CASSPLAGTYEQYF
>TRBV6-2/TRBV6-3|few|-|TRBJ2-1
TGTGCCAGCAGTTACTCGCCGGGATCGAATGAGCAGTTCTTC
CASSYSPGSNEQFF
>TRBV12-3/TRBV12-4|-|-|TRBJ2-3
TGTGCCAGCAGCCACCTTGGGGGACACGGTTCAGATACGCAGTATTTT
CASSHLGGHGSDTQYF
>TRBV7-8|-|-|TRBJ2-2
TGTGCCAGCAGCCCCCGCCCAATTCTAGGCACCGGGGAGCTGTTTTTT
CASSPRPILGTGELFF
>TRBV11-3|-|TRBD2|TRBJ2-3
TGTGCCAGCAGCTTAGACCAGGGAGGGAGCACAGATACGCAGTATTTT
CASSLDQGGSTDTQYF